Shown below are 5 T cell receptor beta chains from a single sample sequenced in a study of brain T cells in children with intractable seizures. TCRdb's table, derived via immunoSEQ multiplex PCR, lists solely in-frame clones and lacks some. The profile shows some 64,000 clones, roughly 95% of them singletons. The sequencing used peripheral blood, collected at surgery. Receptors originate from a boy under two years old with focal cortical dysplasia and intractable seizures.

Regarding this clone: A junction end diverges from the germline sequence, so it may reflect a read error. V and J are TRBV4-1 and TRBJ1-4; 9 bases align to TRBD1. CDR1 and CDR2 from the germline V gene are MGHRA and YSYEKL. CDR3 length: 15 residues. CDR3 protein: CASRQVGTGREKLFF. The CDR3 DNA sequence: TGCGCCAGCAGACAAGTCGGGACAGGGCGGGAAAAACTGTTTTTT.

This clone was found once. The rearrangement links TRBV7-7 to TRBJ2-7, with D unresolved. From germline, CDR1 is SSHAT and CDR2 FNYEAQ (reference sequence). V lost 1 base and J 4 bases, leaving 8 bases between the germline ends. CDR3 size: 13 residues. CDR3 coding DNA: TGTGCCAGCAGCTTAGATACGGGTTACGAGCAGTACTTC. Translated: CASSLDTGYEQYF.

V usage is TRBV6-5 and J usage is TRBJ1-6; the match to TRBD1 covers 8 bases. Germline-derived CDR1 and CDR2 are MNHEY and SVGAGI. This CDR3 has 14 amino acids. J was trimmed by 10 bases and V by 6 bases; bases with no gene match: 8. The CDR3 coding sequence is TGTGCCAGCAGCCTGGACAGGGACCCATCACCCCTCCACTTT. Protein: CASSLDRDPSPLHF.

Here the CDR3 DNA reads TGCAGCGTTGAAGGCAACACTGAAGCTTTCTTT. This translates into CSVEGNTEAFF. The chain is built from TRBV29-1 and TRBJ1-1; D ambiguous. With 1 base removed from V and 2 bases from J, the gap between germline ends came to 2 bases. The CDR3 covers 11 residues. The germline V gene has CDR1 SQVTM and CDR2 ANQGSEA.

This chain joins TRBV4-1 and TRBJ2-1; TRBD2 matches 11 bases. The CDR3 loop spans 17 amino acids. With 4 bases clipped from V and 1 base from J, the junction kept 6 bases outside the gene matches. Germline V CDR1 and CDR2: MGHRA, YSYEKL. The CDR3 region is CASSLRLAGLSYNEQFF. DNA of the CDR3: TGCGCCAGCAGCCTAAGACTAGCGGGGTTATCCTACAATGAGCAGTTCTTC.